The rows below give T cell receptor beta chains drawn from one sample of a study of OX40 agonist ivuxolimab in advanced cancers. TCRdb's copy holds only in-frame clones and misses some; the assay was immunoSEQ multiplex PCR. This table has some 54,000 clones, more than 75% appearing once. Sample: CD4+ or CD8+ T cells sorted from blood, taken in a trial of the OX40 agonist ivuxolimab. These receptor sequences come from an adult with an advanced solid tumor such as melanoma, head and neck, liver or kidney cancer. The CDR3 runs from the conserved cysteine through the conserved F or W. A D gene is named only where the DNA matches it firmly. Expanded clones get a size class; other rows say once, few or many, or leave the size out.

size,V,D,J,length,CDR3,DNA
NA,TRBV5-5,NA,TRBJ1-2,15,CASSAWGQPIYGYTF,TGTGCCAGCAGTGCTTGGGGCCAGCCAATCTATGGCTACACCTTC
NA,TRBV6-5,NA,TRBJ1-1,14,CASSYKIRNTEAFF,TGTGCCAGCAGTTACAAAATAAGGAACACTGAAGCTTTCTTT
NA,TRBV19,NA,TRBJ2-7,14,CASALTGPESEQYF,TGTGCCAGTGCCCTAACAGGGCCTGAAAGCGAGCAGTACTTC
NA,TRBV5-1,TRBD1,TRBJ1-2,15,CASSLGGQVDYGYTF,TGCGCCAGCAGCTTGGGAGGACAGGTGGACTATGGCTACACCTTC
NA,TRBV16,NA,TRBJ1-1,11,CASRSTGEAFF,TGTGCCAGCAGATCGACAGGTGAAGCTTTCTTT
few,TRBV7-9,TRBD1,TRBJ2-2,17,CASSLPRGGTGGRVLFF,TGTGCCAGCAGCTTACCCAGAGGCGGGACAGGGGGCCGGGTGCTGTTTTTT
NA,TRBV5-1,NA,TRBJ1-1,13,CASSWQGLTEAFF,TGCGCCAGCAGCTGGCAGGGGCTCACTGAAGCTTTCTTT
NA,TRBV28,NA,TRBJ2-5,13,CASRFASSETQYF,TGTGCCAGCCGTTTTGCCTCTTCCGAGACCCAGTACTTC
NA,TRBV27,NA,TRBJ1-1,13,CASSLWRNTEAFF,TGTGCCAGCAGTTTATGGAGGAACACTGAAGCTTTCTTT
NA,TRBV9,NA,TRBJ2-1,15,CASSVGVSEYNEQFF,TGTGCCAGCAGCGTAGGGGTTAGCGAATACAATGAGCAGTTCTTC
NA,TRBV7-2,TRBD1,TRBJ2-7,12,CASTGTAYEQYF,TGTGCCAGCACCGGGACAGCCTACGAGCAGTACTTC
NA,TRBV10-3,TRBD1,TRBJ2-7,16,CAISRLTGGNSYEQYF,TGTGCCATCAGTAGGTTAACAGGGGGTAACTCCTACGAGCAGTACTTC
few,TRBV7-9,NA,TRBJ2-7,14,CASGRTGGLYEQYF,TGTGCCAGCGGCCGGACGGGGGGCCTTTACGAGCAGTACTTC
NA,TRBV7-2,TRBD1,TRBJ1-2,15,CASSPPGQGLYGYTF,TGTGCCAGCAGCCCCCCGGGACAGGGATTATATGGCTACACCTTC
NA,TRBV7-2,TRBD2,TRBJ2-1,16,CASSFIAGSSYNEQFF,TGTGCCAGCAGCTTCATAGCGGGTAGCTCCTACAATGAGCAGTTCTTC
NA,TRBV5-4,TRBD1,TRBJ1-2,14,CASRSKGQAMGYTF,TGTGCCAGCAGATCAAAGGGACAGGCAATGGGCTACACCTTC
NA,TRBV6-1,TRBD1,TRBJ1-2,14,CASSPGQRVYGYTF,TGTGCCAGCAGCCCGGGACAGAGGGTATATGGCTACACCTTC
NA,TRBV20-1,NA,TRBJ1-1,11,CSANFRTKAFF,TGCAGTGCCAACTTCAGGACAAAAGCTTTCTTT
NA,TRBV27,NA,TRBJ2-7,15,CASRSLHREPYEQYF,TGTGCCAGCAGATCACTCCACAGGGAACCCTACGAGCAGTACTTC
NA,TRBV10-2,NA,TRBJ2-3,12,CASGVHRDTQYF,TGCGCCAGCGGCGTCCATCGGGATACGCAGTATTTT
once,TRBV18,NA,TRBJ2-7,14,CASSPPSGSYEQYF,TGTGCCAGCTCACCACCGTCGGGCTCCTACGAGCAGTACTTC
medium-sized,TRBV7-2,NA,TRBJ2-1,14,CASSPQGRYNEQFF,TGTGCCAGCAGCCCTCAGGGGCGCTACAATGAGCAGTTCTTC
once,TRBV5-6,TRBD1,TRBJ1-2,15,CASSPMDRETNGYTF,TGTGCCAGCAGCCCAATGGACAGGGAAACAAATGGCTACACCTTC
NA,TRBV30,NA,TRBJ1-5,13,CAWTHSNNQPQHF,TGTGCCTGGACCCACAGTAACAATCAGCCCCAGCATTTT
NA,TRBV28,NA,TRBJ2-7,13,CASSSGPQYEQYF,TGTGCCAGCAGTTCGGGACCGCAGTACGAGCAGTACTTC
NA,TRBV2,NA,TRBJ1-1,11,CASTLLTEAFF,TGTGCCAGCACACTGCTAACTGAAGCTTTCTTT
NA,TRBV5-6,NA,TRBJ2-7,13,CASSPGTPYEQYF,TGTGCCAGCAGCCCCGGGACACCCTACGAGCAGTACTTC
NA,TRBV27,NA,TRBJ2-4,13,CASSPGLGNIQYF,TGTGCCAGCAGTCCCGGCCTTGGAAACATTCAGTACTTC
NA,TRBV10-2,NA,TRBJ2-1,13,CASTVLELGEQFF,TGCGCCAGCACTGTACTAGAATTAGGTGAGCAGTTCTTC
NA,TRBV19,NA,TRBJ2-7,15,CASSLGWGSSYEQYF,TGTGCCAGTAGTTTGGGTTGGGGGAGCTCCTACGAGCAGTACTTC
NA,TRBV27,NA,TRBJ2-5,13,CASRGAGQETQYF,TGTGCCAGCAGGGGGGCGGGGCAAGAGACCCAGTACTTC
NA,TRBV5-6,TRBD2,TRBJ2-5,14,CASSFGTSEQTQYF,TGTGCCAGCAGCTTCGGGACTAGCGAGCAGACCCAGTACTTC
NA,TRBV27,NA,TRBJ1-2,14,CASSPRFGGYGYTF,TGTGCCAGCAGTCCCCGGTTTGGGGGATATGGCTACACCTTC